The 12 T cell receptor beta chains presented below share a single source sample, sequenced in a study of T cells after yellow fever vaccination. TCRdb reprocessed the 5' RACE reads with MiXCR, giving one entry per CDR3 protein. The data show 170,000 or so distinct CDR3 sequences, about 6.2% seen once. The sample in question was CD4+ T cells sorted from PBMCs, obtained on the day of the first yellow fever vaccination. These receptors were taken from a man aged 18 to 35 who received the YFV17D yellow fever vaccine.

The rearrangement links TRBV20-1 to TRBJ1-1; TRBD1 might be the D (5 bases). CDR1 is DFQATT and CDR2 is SNEGSKA in the germline V gene (reference sequence). The V gene lost 4 bases and the J gene lost 0 bases, with 12 bases spanning the gap. This CDR3 spans 14 amino acids. The CDR3 coding sequence is TGCAGTGCTAATTCTCGGGGGTTGAACACTGAAGCTTTCTTT. It translates to CSANSRGLNTEAFF.

Many counts were recorded for this clonotype. The chain uses TRBV3-1 and TRBJ2-1; D gene unclear. V was shortened by 4 bases and J by 6 bases, with 19 bases between the two germline ends. The CDR3 has 16 residues. Germline loops: CDR1 LGHDT, CDR2 YNNKEL (reference sequence). CDR3 bases: TGTGCCAGCAGCCGAAGGGTAAAGCGAGTCGGCAATGAGCAGTTCTTC. This encodes CASSRRVKRVGNEQFF.

This clonotype was recorded many times. The J gene is TRBJ2-5, the V gene TRBV18; D call uncertain. V was pared by 8 bases and J by 3 bases, with 10 bases between. The CDR3 length is 12 residues. Looked up from germline, CDR1 is KGHSH and CDR2 is LQKENI. The CDR3 loop reads CASSPREETQYF. CDR3 nucleotide sequence: TGTGCCAGCAGCCCAAGGGAAGAGACCCAGTACTTC. Using reference TRBV18 and TRBJ2-5 for the parts outside the CDR3, the full variable domain is NAGVMQNPRHLVRRRGQEARLRCSPMKGHSHVYWYRQLPEEGLKFMVYLQKENIIDESGMPKERFSAEFPKEGPSILRIQQVVRGDSAAYFCASSPREETQYFGPGTRLLVL.

This clonotype was detected a few times. The chain links TRBV7-2 to TRBJ1-3, with D unclear. Germline V gives CDR1 SGHTA, CDR2 FQGNSA. V lost 1 base and J 2 bases, leaving 9 bases between the germline ends. This CDR3 spans 15 amino acids. The CDR3 nucleotides are TGTGCCAGCAGCTTAGACACCGGGGCTGGAAACACCATATATTTT. Its protein is CASSLDTGAGNTIYF.

This clonotype was seen only a few times. This chain uses TRBV18 with TRBJ1-4; perhaps TRBD1 as D (5 bases). Germline CDR1 is KGHSH and CDR2 is LQKENI. Trimming took 0 bases from V and 1 from J, leaving 12 bases between them. The CDR3 loop spans 17 amino acids. As DNA, the CDR3 is TGTGCCAGCTCACCACCGCGGGGGGAAGAAACTAATGAAAAACTGTTTTTT. It translates to CASSPPRGEETNEKLFF.

This clonotype showed up just a few times. The chain combines TRBV12-3 or TRBV12-4 with TRBJ2-7; D is possibly TRBD1 (5 bases). The CDR3 totals 14 residues. Trimming cost V 3 bases and J 4 bases, with 13 bases left between them. The CDR3 loop reads CASSFQGPRYEQYF. CDR3 DNA sequence: TGTGCCAGCAGTTTCCAGGGCCCCAGGTACGAGCAGTACTTC.

This clonotype was recorded once. Since the CDR3 does not end with the conserved phenylalanine or tryptophan, this likely comes from a read error. The V and J genes are TRBV5-1 and TRBJ2-1, with D perhaps TRBD1 or TRBD2 (6 bases each). Per germline, CDR1 SGHRS and CDR2 YFSETQ. CDR3 length: 13 amino acids. With 3 bases removed from V and 7 bases from J, the gap between germline ends came to 11 bases. The CDR3 loop reads CASSWGAANEQFS. CDR3 coding DNA: TGCGCCAGCAGCTGGGGGGCGGCGAATGAGCAGTTCTCC.

This clonotype was observed at least ten times. The chain combines TRBV18 with TRBJ1-1; D possibly corresponds to TRBD1 (5 bases). Deletions cut 6 bases from V and 1 base from J, with 12 bases between. The germline CDR1 and CDR2 sequences are KGHSH and LQKENI. The CDR3 loop spans 14 amino acids. CDR3 residues: CASSRRGENTEAFF. The CDR3, as DNA: TGTGCCAGCTCGCGAAGGGGTGAGAACACTGAAGCTTTCTTT.

This clonotype has a handful of counts. CDR3 loop: CAGGGRADEQYF. As DNA, the CDR3 is TGTGCCGGTGGAGGGAGGGCCGACGAGCAGTACTTC. The genes are TRBV7-2 and TRBJ2-7; 7 bases fit TRBD2. Trimming cost V 11 bases and J 5 bases; bases outside gene matches: 9. The CDR3 is 12 amino acids. Germline CDR1 reads SGHTA; CDR2 reads FQGNSA.

This clonotype was observed a few times. This chain uses TRBV6-1 with TRBJ2-7; the D gene is possibly TRBD1 (6 bases). V lost 6 bases to trimming and J lost 2 bases, with 14 bases between them. In germline, CDR1 is MNHNS, CDR2 SASEGT. CDR3 length: 14 amino acids. CDR3 DNA sequence: TGTGCCAGCAGGCCTCGTACAGGGCCCTACGAGCAGTACTTC. It is translated as CASRPRTGPYEQYF.

Many counts were recorded for this clonotype. The chain carries TRBV5-4 and TRBJ1-4; tentative D call: TRBD1 (6 bases). Germline V gene sequence: CDR1 SGHNT, CDR2 YYREEE (reference sequence). This CDR3 spans 14 amino acids. V lost 2 bases and J 7 bases, leaving 12 bases between the germline ends. The CDR3 DNA follows: TGTGCCAGCAGCTTCAAGGGGGAAGTTGAAAAACTGTTTTTT. The encoded protein is CASSFKGEVEKLFF. Variable domain in full (rest from reference TRBV5-4 and TRBJ1-4): ETGVTQSPTHLIKTRGQQVTLRCSSQSGHNTVSWYQQALGQGPQFIFQYYREEENGRGNFPPRFSGLQFPNYSSELNVNALELDDSALYLCASSFKGEVEKLFFGSGTQLSVL.

This chain connects TRBV5-8 to TRBJ2-3, with D possibly called TRBD1 or TRBD2 (6 bases each). V dropped 2 bases and J dropped 4 bases, with 11 bases sitting between them. The CDR3 covers 14 residues. CDR1 is SGHTS and CDR2 is YDEGEE in the germline V gene. CDR3 bases: TGTGCCAGCAGCTTCGGGGGCTCCCCAGATACGCAGTATTTT. Its protein is CASSFGGSPDTQYF.